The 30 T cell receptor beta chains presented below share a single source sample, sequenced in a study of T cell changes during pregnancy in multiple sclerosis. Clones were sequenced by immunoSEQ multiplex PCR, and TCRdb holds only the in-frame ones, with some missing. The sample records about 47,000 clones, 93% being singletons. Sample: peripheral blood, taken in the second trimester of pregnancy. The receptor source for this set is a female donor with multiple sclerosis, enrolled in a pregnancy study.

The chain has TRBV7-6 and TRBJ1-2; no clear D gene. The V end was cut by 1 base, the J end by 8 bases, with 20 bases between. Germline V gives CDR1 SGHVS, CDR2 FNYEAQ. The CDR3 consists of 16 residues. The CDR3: CASSLVRLAPGEGYTF. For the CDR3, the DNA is TGTGCCAGCAGCTTAGTCCGGTTAGCACCGGGAGAAGGCTACACCTTC.

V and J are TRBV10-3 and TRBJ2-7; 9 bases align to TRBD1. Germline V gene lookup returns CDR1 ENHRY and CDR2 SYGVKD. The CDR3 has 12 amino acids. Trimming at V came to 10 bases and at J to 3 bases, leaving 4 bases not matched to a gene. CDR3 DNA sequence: TGTGCCACCCAGACAGGGGGCTACGAGCAGTACTTC. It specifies CATQTGGYEQYF.

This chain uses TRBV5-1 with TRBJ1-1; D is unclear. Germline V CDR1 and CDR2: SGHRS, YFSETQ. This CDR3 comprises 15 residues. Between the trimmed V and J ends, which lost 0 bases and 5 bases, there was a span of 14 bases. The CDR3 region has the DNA TGCGCCAGCAGCTTGGAATCTGGCAGGCGTACTGAAGCTTTCTTT. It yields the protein CASSLESGRRTEAFF.

The CDR3 region is CASSRGVGTDTQYF. CDR3 in DNA: TGTGCCAGCAGCCGGGGGGTGGGCACAGATACGCAGTATTTT. This chain connects TRBV11-2 to TRBJ2-3, with 7 bases lining up with TRBD2. Germline V lookup: CDR1 SGHAT, CDR2 FQNNGV. V shed 5 bases, J shed 1 base, and the junction held 3 bases outside the gene matches. CDR3 length: 14 residues.

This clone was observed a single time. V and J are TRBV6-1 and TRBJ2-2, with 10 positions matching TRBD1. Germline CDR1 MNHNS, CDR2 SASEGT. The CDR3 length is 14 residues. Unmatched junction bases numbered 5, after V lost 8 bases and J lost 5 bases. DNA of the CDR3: TGTGCCAGCGGTTGGACAGGGGGGACCGGGGAGCTGTTTTTT. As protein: CASGWTGGTGELFF.

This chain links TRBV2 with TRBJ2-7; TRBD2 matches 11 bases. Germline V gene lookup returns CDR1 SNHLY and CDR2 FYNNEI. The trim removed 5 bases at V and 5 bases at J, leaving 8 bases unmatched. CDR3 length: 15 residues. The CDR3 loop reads CASSPLAGVYHEQYF. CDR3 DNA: TGTGCCAGCAGTCCACTAGCGGGAGTATATCACGAGCAGTACTTC.

CDR3 residues: CASRLGDSTYEQYF. The CDR3, as DNA: TGTGCCAGCAGACTGGGGGACTCCACCTACGAGCAGTACTTC. The chain carries TRBV6-1 and TRBJ2-7, with a tentative D call TRBD2 (6 bases). CDR3 length: 14 amino acids. Per the germline V gene, CDR1 is MNHNS and CDR2 is SASEGT. Trimming removed 6 bases from V and 2 bases from J, with 14 bases in between.

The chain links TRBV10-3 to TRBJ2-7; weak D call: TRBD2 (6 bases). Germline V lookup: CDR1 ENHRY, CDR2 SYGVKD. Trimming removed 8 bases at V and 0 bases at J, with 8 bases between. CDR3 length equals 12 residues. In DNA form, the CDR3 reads TGTGCCATCTGGGACTTCTCCTACGAGCAGTACTTC. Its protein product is CAIWDFSYEQYF.

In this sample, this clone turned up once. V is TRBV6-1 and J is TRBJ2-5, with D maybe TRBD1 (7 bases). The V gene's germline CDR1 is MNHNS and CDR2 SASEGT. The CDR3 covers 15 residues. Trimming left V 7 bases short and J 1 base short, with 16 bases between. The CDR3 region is CASTEQGGRQETQYF. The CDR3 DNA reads TGTGCCAGCACCGAGCAGGGGGGACGCCAAGAGACCCAGTACTTC.

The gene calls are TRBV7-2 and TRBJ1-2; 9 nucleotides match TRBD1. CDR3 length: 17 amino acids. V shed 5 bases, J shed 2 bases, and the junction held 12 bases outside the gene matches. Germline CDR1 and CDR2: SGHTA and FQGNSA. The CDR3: CASSLPRDREINYGYTF. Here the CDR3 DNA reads TGTGCCAGCAGCCTTCCCCGGGACAGGGAGATAAACTATGGCTACACCTTC.

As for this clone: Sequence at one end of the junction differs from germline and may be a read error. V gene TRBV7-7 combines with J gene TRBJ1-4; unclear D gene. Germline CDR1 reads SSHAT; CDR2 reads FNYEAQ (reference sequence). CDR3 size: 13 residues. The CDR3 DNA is TGTGCTAGCAGCTCCGGAACGGGGGAAAAACTGTTTTTT. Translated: CASSSGTGEKLFF.

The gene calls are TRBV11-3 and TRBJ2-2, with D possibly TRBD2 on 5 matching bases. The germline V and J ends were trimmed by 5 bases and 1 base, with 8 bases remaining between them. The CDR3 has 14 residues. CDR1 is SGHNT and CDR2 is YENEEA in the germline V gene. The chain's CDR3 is CASSQDWNTGELFF. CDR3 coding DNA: TGTGCCAGCAGCCAGGACTGGAACACCGGGGAGCTGTTTTTT.

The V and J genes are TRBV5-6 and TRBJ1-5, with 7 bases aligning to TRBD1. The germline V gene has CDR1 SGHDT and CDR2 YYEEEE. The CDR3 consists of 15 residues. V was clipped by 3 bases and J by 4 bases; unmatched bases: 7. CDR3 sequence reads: CASSWGTAKNQPQHF. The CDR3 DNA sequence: TGTGCCAGCAGCTGGGGGACAGCGAAAAATCAGCCCCAGCATTTT. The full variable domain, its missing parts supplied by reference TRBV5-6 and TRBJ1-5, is DAGVTQSPTHLIKTRGQQVTLRCSPKSGHDTVSWYQQALGQGPQFIFQYYEEEERQRGNFPDRFSGHQFPNYSSELNVNALLLGDSALYLCASSWGTAKNQPQHFGDGTRLSIL.

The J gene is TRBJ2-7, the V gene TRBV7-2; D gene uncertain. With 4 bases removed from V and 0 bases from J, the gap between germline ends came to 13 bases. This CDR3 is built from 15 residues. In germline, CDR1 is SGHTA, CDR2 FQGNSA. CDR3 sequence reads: CASSSSLPSSYEQYF. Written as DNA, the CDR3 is TGTGCCAGCAGCTCGTCGCTCCCCAGCTCCTACGAGCAGTACTTC.

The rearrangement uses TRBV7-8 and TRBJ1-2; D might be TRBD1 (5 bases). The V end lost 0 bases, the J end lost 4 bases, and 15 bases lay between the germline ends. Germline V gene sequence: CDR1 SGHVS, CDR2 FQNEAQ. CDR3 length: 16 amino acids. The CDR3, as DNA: TGTGCCAGCAGCTTAGCGACCAGGGTGCCTATCTATGGCTACACCTTC. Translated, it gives CASSLATRVPIYGYTF.

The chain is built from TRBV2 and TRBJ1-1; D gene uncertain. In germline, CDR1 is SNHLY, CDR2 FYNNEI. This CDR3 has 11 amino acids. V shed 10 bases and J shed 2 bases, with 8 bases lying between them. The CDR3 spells CANQVNTEAFF. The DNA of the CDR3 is TGTGCCAACCAGGTTAACACTGAAGCTTTCTTT.

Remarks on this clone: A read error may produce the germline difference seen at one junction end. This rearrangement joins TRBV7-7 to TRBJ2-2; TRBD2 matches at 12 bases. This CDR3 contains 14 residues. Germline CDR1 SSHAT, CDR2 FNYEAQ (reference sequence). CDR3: CASSTSGGTGELFF. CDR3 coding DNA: TGTGCTAGCAGCACTAGCGGGGGGACCGGGGAGCTGTTTTTT. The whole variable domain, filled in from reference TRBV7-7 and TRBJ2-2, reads GAGVSQSPRYKVTKRGQDVTLRCDPISSHATLYWYQQALGQGPEFLTYFNYEAQPDKSGLPSDRFSAERPEGSISTLTIQRTEQRDSAMYRCASSTSGGTGELFFGEGSRLTVL.

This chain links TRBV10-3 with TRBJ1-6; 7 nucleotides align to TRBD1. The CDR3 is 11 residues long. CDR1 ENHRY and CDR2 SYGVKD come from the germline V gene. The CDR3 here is CATGRNSPLHF. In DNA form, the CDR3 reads TGTGCGACAGGGCGCAATTCACCCCTCCACTTT.

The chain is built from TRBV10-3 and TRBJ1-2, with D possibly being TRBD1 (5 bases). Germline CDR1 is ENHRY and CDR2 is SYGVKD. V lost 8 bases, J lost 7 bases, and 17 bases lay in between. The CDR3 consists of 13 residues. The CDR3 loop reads CAIPKTSRVGYTF. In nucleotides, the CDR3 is TGTGCCATCCCCAAAACCTCCAGGGTTGGCTACACCTTC.

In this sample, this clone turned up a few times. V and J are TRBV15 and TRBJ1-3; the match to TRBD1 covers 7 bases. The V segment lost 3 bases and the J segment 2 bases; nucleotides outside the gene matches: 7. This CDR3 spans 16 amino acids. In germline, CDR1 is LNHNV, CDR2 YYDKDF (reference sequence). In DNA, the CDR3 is TGTGCCACCAGCAGGAGGGGGCAGCGTCCTGGAAACACCATATATTTT. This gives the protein CATSRRGQRPGNTIYF.

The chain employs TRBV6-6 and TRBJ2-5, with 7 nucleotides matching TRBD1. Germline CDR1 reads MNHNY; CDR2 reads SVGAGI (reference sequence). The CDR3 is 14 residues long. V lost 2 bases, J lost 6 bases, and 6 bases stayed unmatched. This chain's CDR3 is CASSYTGVGQTQYF. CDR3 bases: TGTGCCAGCAGTTACACAGGGGTCGGGCAGACCCAGTACTTC.

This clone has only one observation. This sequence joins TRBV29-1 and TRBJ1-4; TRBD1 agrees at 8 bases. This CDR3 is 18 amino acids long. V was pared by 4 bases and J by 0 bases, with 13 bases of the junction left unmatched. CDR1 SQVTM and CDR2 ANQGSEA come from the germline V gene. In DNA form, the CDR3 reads TGCAGCGTTGTCCCGACAGGGGACTCCGTTGCAACTAATGAAAAACTGTTTTTT. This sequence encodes CSVVPTGDSVATNEKLFF.

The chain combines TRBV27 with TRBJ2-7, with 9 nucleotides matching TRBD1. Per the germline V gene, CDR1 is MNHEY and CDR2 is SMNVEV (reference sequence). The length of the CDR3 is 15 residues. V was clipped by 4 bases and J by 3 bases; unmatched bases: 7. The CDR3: CASSSLGTGNYEQYF. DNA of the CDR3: TGTGCCAGCAGTTCTTTGGGGACAGGGAACTACGAGCAGTACTTC.

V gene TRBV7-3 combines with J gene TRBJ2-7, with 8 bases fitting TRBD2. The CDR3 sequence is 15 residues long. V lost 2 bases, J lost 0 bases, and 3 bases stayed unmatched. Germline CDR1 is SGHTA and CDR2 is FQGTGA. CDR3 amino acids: CASSLLAGSSYEQYF. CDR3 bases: TGTGCCAGCAGCTTATTAGCGGGGAGCTCCTACGAGCAGTACTTC.

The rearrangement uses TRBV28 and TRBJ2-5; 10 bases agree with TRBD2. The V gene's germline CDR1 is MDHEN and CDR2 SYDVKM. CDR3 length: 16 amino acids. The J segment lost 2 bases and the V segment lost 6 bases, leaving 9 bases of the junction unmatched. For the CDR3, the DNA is TGTGCCAGCAGCTTCACCGGGACTAGCGCTCAAGAGACCCAGTACTTC. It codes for CASSFTGTSAQETQYF.

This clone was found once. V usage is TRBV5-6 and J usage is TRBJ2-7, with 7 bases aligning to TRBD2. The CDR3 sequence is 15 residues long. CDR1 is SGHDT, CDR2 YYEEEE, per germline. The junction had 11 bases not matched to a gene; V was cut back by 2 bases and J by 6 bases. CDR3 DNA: TGTGCCAGCAGCTTCCCCCCTGGGAGGGCCGTCGAGCAGTACTTC. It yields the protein CASSFPPGRAVEQYF.

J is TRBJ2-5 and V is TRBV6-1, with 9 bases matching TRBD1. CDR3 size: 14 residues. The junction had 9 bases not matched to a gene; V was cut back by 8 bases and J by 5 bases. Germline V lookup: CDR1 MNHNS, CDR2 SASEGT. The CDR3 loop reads CASAGTGGYETQYF. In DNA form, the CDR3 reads TGTGCCAGCGCAGGAACAGGGGGCTATGAGACCCAGTACTTC.

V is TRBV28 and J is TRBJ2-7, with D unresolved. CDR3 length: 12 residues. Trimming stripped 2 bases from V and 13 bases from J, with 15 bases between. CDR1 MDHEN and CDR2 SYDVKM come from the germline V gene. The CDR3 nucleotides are TGTGCCAGCAGTTTACCCTCAAGTAGAATATACTTC. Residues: CASSLPSSRIYF.

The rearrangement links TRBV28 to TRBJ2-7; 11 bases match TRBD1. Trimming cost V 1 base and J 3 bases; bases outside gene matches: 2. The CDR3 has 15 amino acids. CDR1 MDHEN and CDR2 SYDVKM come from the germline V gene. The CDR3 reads CASSLFGTGGYEQYF. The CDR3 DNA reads TGTGCCAGCAGTTTATTCGGGACAGGGGGCTACGAGCAGTACTTC. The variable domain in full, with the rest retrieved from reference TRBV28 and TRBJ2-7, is DVKVTQSSRYLVKRTGEKVFLECVQDMDHENMFWYRQDPGLGLRLIYFSYDVKMKEKGDIPEGYSVSREKKERFSLILESASTNQTSMYLCASSLFGTGGYEQYFGPGTRLTVT.

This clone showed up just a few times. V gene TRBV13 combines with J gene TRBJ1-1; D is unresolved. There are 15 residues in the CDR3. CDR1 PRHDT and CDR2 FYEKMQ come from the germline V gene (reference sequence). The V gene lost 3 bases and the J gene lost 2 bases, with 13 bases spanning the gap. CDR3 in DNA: TGTGCCAGCAGCTTCCGTCCTCACGGTAACACTGAAGCTTTCTTT. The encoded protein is CASSFRPHGNTEAFF.